This T cell receptor beta chain was documented in a study of patients and donors after allogeneic stem cell transplantation (dated by TCRdb to the early 2020s). Library construction relied on RT-PCR. Sequencing was performed on a NextSeq 550. In TCRdb, the public reads were trimmed at Q25 with fastp and aligned with MiXCR, with productive beta chains retained. CDR3 protein duplicates are merged, each entry listing the most common genes and DNA. The sample table holds 15,000 to 20,000 distinct CDR3 sequences, of which 4.5% to 5% were seen once. Clones ranked in the top ten supply approximately 42% of the sample. This clonotype was counted ten times or more. The antigen it recognizes is unknown. Per-base quality was not reported, and no clone a single base away is much larger than it. Ends trimmed: V by 5 bases, J by 9 bases; bases unmatched to a gene: 10. The CDR3 has 14 amino acids, counting the end cysteine and phenylalanine. Just CDR3 DNA is preserved here, 42 bases in frame from base 1. Per the germline V gene, MDHEN is the CDR1 and SYDVKM is the CDR2.

The sequence was obtained from a human donor who was either an allogeneic HSCT recipient or a stem cell or donor lymphocyte infusion donor (not recorded which). It is not recorded whose cells these are; they may come from a transplant donor. Sample: blood, either unsorted or a sorted T cell fraction (not recorded which). The chain is made from TRBV28 and TRBJ1-5; TRBD1 matches 7 bases in the middle. The nucleotide sequence is given as TGTGCCAGCAGTACTGGGACAGTCTCTCCGCCCCAGCATTTT. Translation gives CASSTGTVSPPQHF. The CDR3, completed at both ends by the reference TRBV28 and TRBJ1-5 genes, gives the full variable domain DVKVTQSSRYLVKRTGEKVFLECVQDMDHENMFWYRQDPGLGLRLIYFSYDVKMKEKGDIPEGYSVSREKKERFSLILESASTNQTSMYLCASSTGTVSPPQHFGDGTRLSIL.